What follows describes a single T cell receptor (beta chain). Study processing details: Quantification of nucleated cells was approximated via reference gene primer amplification. Data came from immunoSEQ multiplex PCR; TCRdb stores just in-frame clones and leaves some out. V and J calls and clone size are given by that table; D and trimming were obtained from the DNA. The sample lists about 430,000 clones, roughly 84% occurring once. This sample was included in a study of blood T cell repertoires in COVID-19. The CDR3 has 14 amino acids. The V segment lost 7 bases and the J segment 5 bases; nucleotides outside the gene matches: 6. Per germline, CDR1 LGHNA and CDR2 YNFKEQ.

Sequencing was performed on PBMCs or T cells enriched from blood (not recorded which). The rearrangement links TRBV4-2 to TRBJ2-7, with 12 bases aligning to TRBD2. The TCR comes from a woman under 30 who had been exposed to COVID-19. CDR3: CASTMTSGGNEQYF. The CDR3 DNA is TGTGCCAGCACCATGACTAGCGGGGGTAACGAGCAGTACTTC.